Listed here are 6 T cell receptor beta chains from one sample, sequenced in a study of blood T cell repertoires in COVID-19. Sequenced by immunoSEQ multiplex PCR; TCRdb stores in-frame clones only, minus some. The sample comprises some 260,000 clones, approximately 90% of which are singletons, and 8% to 10% rests with the top ten. Sequenced input: PBMCs or T cells enriched from blood (not recorded which). The receptors were gathered from a man aged 35 to 55 who had recovered from COVID-19.

V gene TRBV10-3 combines with J gene TRBJ2-7; D gene uncertain. Between the trimmed V and J ends, which lost 1 base and 5 bases, there was a span of 9 bases. CDR3 length: 13 amino acids. The germline CDR1 and CDR2 sequences are ENHRY and SYGVKD. The CDR3 region is CAISEYRSDEQYF. The CDR3 DNA follows: TGTGCCATCAGTGAGTACAGATCGGACGAGCAGTACTTC.

The V gene is TRBV10-2, the J gene TRBJ1-5, with 7 bases that match TRBD1. This CDR3 comprises 14 residues. The V gene end was trimmed by 6 bases and the J gene end by 3 bases; junction bases not matched to a gene: 5. CDR1 is WSHSY, CDR2 SAAADI, per germline. The CDR3 DNA sequence: TGCGCCAGCAGCGTGACAGGGCACAATCAGCCCCAGCATTTT. It translates to CASSVTGHNQPQHF.

The chain has TRBV30 and TRBJ2-7, with 12 bases lining up with TRBD1. This CDR3 has 15 residues. Germline CDR1 GTSNPN, CDR2 SVGIG (reference sequence). V trimming: 6 bases; J trimming: 3 bases; junction bases outside the gene matches: 9. CDR3 nucleotide sequence: TGTGCCTGCCATACCGGGACAGGGGGCGTCTACGAGCAGTACTTC. Encoded protein: CACHTGTGGVYEQYF.

A single count supports this clone. The chain is built from TRBV5-5 and TRBJ1-2; 7 nucleotides align to TRBD1. The CDR3 runs to 16 residues. Germline loops: CDR1 SGHKS, CDR2 YYEKEE (reference sequence). V lost 0 bases and J lost 0; bases outside the gene matches: 5. CDR3 amino acids: CASSLGQGGANYGYTF. As DNA, the CDR3 is TGTGCCAGCAGCTTGGGGCAGGGGGGAGCTAACTATGGCTACACCTTC.

The V and J genes are TRBV6-5 and TRBJ2-1; D remains unclear. The V end lost 8 bases, the J end lost 5 bases, and 13 bases lay between the germline ends. The CDR3 runs to 13 residues. The germline CDR1 and CDR2 sequences are MNHEY and SVGAGI. CDR3 amino acids: CASGHRGNNEQFF. The CDR3 DNA follows: TGTGCCAGCGGCCACCGAGGTAACAATGAGCAGTTCTTC.

This chain joins TRBV5-8 and TRBJ2-5, with TRBD2 identical over 13 bases. Germline V CDR1 and CDR2: SGHTS, YDEGEE. The ends lost 4 bases at V and 5 bases at J; junction bases unmatched: 5. There are 15 residues in the CDR3. CDR3 DNA: TGTGCCAGCAGCACGGGGACTAGCGGGGTCGAGACCCAGTACTTC. This codes for CASSTGTSGVETQYF.